Below, 20 T cell receptor beta chains from the same sample are listed, as sequenced in a study of identical twins (TCRdb year 2016). The method was 5' RACE. Instrument used: Illumina HiSeq 2000. The public reads were quality trimmed at Q25 with fastp and then assembled into clones with MiXCR by TCRdb, keeping productive beta chains. Merged by CDR3 protein, the rows form single entries marked with the most common genes and DNA. The sample yields about 520,000 distinct CDR3 sequences; less than 25% were counted once. About 0.91% of the sample lies in the top ten. In addition, the sample was reused for a study of T cells expressing NK-cell markers.

The specimen was CD4+ T cells sorted from blood. These receptors were obtained from a woman between 18 and 30 years old in good health.

Only a few counts were recorded for this clonotype. The V call is TRBV20-1, the J call TRBJ2-5; 9 bases map to TRBD2. Germline-derived CDR1 and CDR2 are DFQATT and SNEGSKA (reference sequence). The CDR3 has 15 residues. With 2 bases clipped from V and 4 bases from J, the junction kept 8 bases outside the gene matches. CDR3 amino acids: CSARSTSGPGETQYF. CDR3 in DNA: TGCAGTGCTAGATCAACTAGCGGGCCAGGAGAGACCCAGTACTTC.

The chain carries TRBV11-1 and TRBJ2-6; D is unresolved. This CDR3 is built from 15 residues. Germline CDR1 reads SGHAT; CDR2 reads FQDESV (reference sequence). V gave up 2 bases and J gave up 2 bases, with 7 bases separating them. CDR3 region: CASSLRSTGANVLTF. The CDR3 DNA sequence: TGTGCCAGCAGCTTACGATCGACTGGGGCCAACGTCCTGACTTTC.

A single count supports this clonotype. The chain couples TRBV12-3 or TRBV12-4 to TRBJ2-1; tentatively, D is TRBD2 (6 bases). CDR3 length: 17 amino acids. Trimming removed 6 bases from V and 8 bases from J, with 26 bases in between. CDR3 sequence reads: CASSLILAPIQPYEQFF. CDR3 DNA: TGTGCCAGCAGCCTCATACTAGCCCCCATTCAACCCTATGAGCAGTTCTTC.

This clonotype was observed a few times. The chain is built from TRBV20-1 and TRBJ2-1, with 7 positions matching TRBD2. Germline V gene sequence: CDR1 DFQATT, CDR2 SNEGSKA (reference sequence). The CDR3 sequence is 13 residues long. Losses at the gene ends were 3 bases for V and 5 bases for J; bases not matched to a gene: 4. CDR3 sequence reads: CSASNREDNEQFF. DNA of the CDR3: TGCAGTGCTAGTAATCGGGAGGACAATGAGCAGTTCTTC.

The rearrangement joins TRBV20-1 to TRBJ2-2; D not certain. The length of the CDR3 is 13 residues. Germline V lookup: CDR1 DFQATT, CDR2 SNEGSKA (reference sequence). V was trimmed by 4 bases and J by 1 base, leaving 7 bases between them. The CDR3: CSATYLNTGELFF. CDR3 coding DNA: TGCAGTGCTACCTACCTGAACACCGGGGAGCTGTTTTTT.

The chain combines TRBV11-3 with TRBJ2-2, with a possible D match to TRBD2 (5 bases). V was pared by 3 bases and J by 5 bases, with 7 bases between. This CDR3 comprises 13 residues. Germline CDR1 is SGHNT and CDR2 is YENEEA. This CDR3 is CASSFGSTGELFF. Here the CDR3 DNA reads TGTGCCAGCAGCTTTGGGAGTACCGGGGAGCTGTTTTTT.

In this sample, this clonotype turned up a few times. The chain joins TRBV6-1 to TRBJ1-4; tentatively, D is TRBD1 (6 bases). Trimming shortened V by 4 bases and J by 7 bases, and 13 bases separated the two germline ends. The CDR3 length is 14 residues. Germline assignment: CDR1 MNHNS and CDR2 SASEGT. The CDR3 reads CASSGGLGGEKLFF. CDR3 DNA sequence: TGTGCCAGCAGTGGGGGGCTCGGAGGTGAAAAACTGTTTTTT.

V gene TRBV5-1 combines with J gene TRBJ2-1; D remains ambiguous. Trimming took 3 bases from V and 6 from J, leaving 13 bases between them. The germline V gene has CDR1 SGHRS and CDR2 YFSETQ. The CDR3 length is 14 residues. This CDR3 is CASSCGGVANEQFF. CDR3 coding DNA: TGCGCCAGCAGCTGTGGTGGAGTAGCCAATGAGCAGTTCTTC.

CDR3 in DNA: TGTGCCAGCAGTATCAACAATGCCGTGGGAGAGCAGTACTTC. Encoded protein: CASSINNAVGEQYF. The genes are TRBV6-1 and TRBJ2-7; D call uncertain. CDR3 length equals 14 residues. V gave up 5 bases and J gave up 7 bases, with 18 bases separating them. The germline V gene has CDR1 MNHNS and CDR2 SASEGT.

This clonotype came up a few times. The rearrangement links TRBV5-1 to TRBJ1-4, with 9 bases that match TRBD1. Trimming cost V 4 bases and J 6 bases; bases outside gene matches: 4. The germline gives CDR1 SGHRS, CDR2 YFSETQ. The CDR3 totals 14 residues. The CDR3 region has the DNA TGCGCCAGCAGCAGGGACAGGGTAGATGAAAAACTGTTTTTT. Amino acids: CASSRDRVDEKLFF.

CDR3 region: CASAQRGGNTQYF. CDR3 sequence (DNA): TGTGCCAGCGCGCAGCGGGGAGGGAATACGCAGTATTTT. This chain links TRBV12-3 or TRBV12-4 with TRBJ2-3; 7 bases map to TRBD2. This CDR3 is 13 amino acids long. V was pared by 8 bases and J by 7 bases, with 9 bases of the junction left unmatched.

This clonotype has a count of ten or more. The chain has TRBV24-1 and TRBJ2-1; D might be TRBD1 (6 bases). The CDR3 runs to 15 residues. V was pared by 3 bases and J by 10 bases, with 18 bases between. Germline loops: CDR1 KGHDR, CDR2 SFDVKD. CDR3 in amino acids: CATSDPARGRGEQFF. The CDR3 coding sequence is TGTGCCACCAGTGATCCCGCTCGGGGTAGGGGGGAGCAGTTCTTC.

The chain combines TRBV15 with TRBJ1-4; 7 bases match TRBD1. The V and J ends lost 0 bases and 9 bases, in that order; junction bases with no gene match: 7. The CDR3 runs 15 residues. Per germline, CDR1 LNHNV and CDR2 YYDKDF (reference sequence). The CDR3 spells CATSRDRGTAKKLFF. Here the CDR3 DNA reads TGTGCCACCAGCAGAGATAGGGGGACAGCCAAAAAACTGTTTTTT. Filled out from reference TRBV15 and TRBJ1-4, the complete variable domain reads DAMVIQNPRYQVTQFGKPVTLSCSQTLNHNVMYWYQQKSSQAPKLLFHYYDKDFNNEADTPDNFQSRRPNTSFCFLDIRSPGLGDTAMYLCATSRDRGTAKKLFFGSGTQLSVL.

A few counts support this clonotype. The gene calls are TRBV24-1 and TRBJ2-1, with 7 bases identical to TRBD2. Per the germline V gene, CDR1 is KGHDR and CDR2 is SFDVKD. V shed 4 bases, J shed 2 bases, and the junction held 1 base outside the gene matches. The CDR3 sequence is 14 residues long. The DNA for the CDR3 is TGTGCCACCAGTGAAGGGAGGGCCTACAATGAGCAGTTCTTC. It yields the protein CATSEGRAYNEQFF.

This clonotype showed up just a few times. The V gene is TRBV7-2, the J gene TRBJ2-3; the D gene is possibly TRBD2 (6 bases). Trimming took 7 bases from V and 6 from J, leaving 14 bases between them. Germline lookup yields CDR1 SGHTA and CDR2 FQGNSA. The CDR3 covers 13 residues. CDR3 protein: CASKRRADDTQYF. As DNA, the CDR3 is TGTGCCAGCAAAAGGAGGGCCGACGATACGCAGTATTTT. Full variable domain (remainder filled in from reference TRBV7-2 and TRBJ2-3): GAGVSQSPSNKVTEKGKDVELRCDPISGHTALYWYRQSLGQGLEFLIYFQGNSAPDKSGLPSDRFSAERTGGSVSTLTIQRTQQEDSAVYLCASKRRADDTQYFGPGTRLTVL.

The chain uses TRBV7-2 and TRBJ2-7, with D possibly TRBD2 on 6 matching bases. Germline assignment: CDR1 SGHTA and CDR2 FQGNSA. V was trimmed by 1 base and J by 0 bases, leaving 13 bases between them. This CDR3 comprises 16 residues. The CDR3 loop reads CASSLVGGSSSYEQYF. The DNA of the CDR3 is TGTGCCAGCAGCTTAGTCGGAGGGTCGAGCTCCTACGAGCAGTACTTC.

The V and J genes are TRBV7-2 and TRBJ2-3, with TRBD2 matching 7 bases. The CDR3 sequence is 17 residues long. CDR1 and CDR2 (germline): SGHTA, FQGNSA. The ends lost 3 bases at V and 6 bases at J; junction bases unmatched: 15. CDR3 sequence: CASSFGSGGSLGDTQYF. The DNA for the CDR3 is TGTGCCAGCAGCTTCGGATCGGGCGGGAGTTTAGGGGATACGCAGTATTTT.

This chain joins TRBV7-8 and TRBJ2-3; no reliable D call. This CDR3 has 16 residues. Germline V CDR1 and CDR2: SGHVS, FQNEAQ. Trimming shortened V by 1 base and J by 2 bases, and 13 bases separated the two germline ends. CDR3 DNA sequence: TGTGCCAGCAGCTTAGGGAGCGAGCCATTCACAGATACGCAGTATTTT. Protein: CASSLGSEPFTDTQYF.

This sequence joins TRBV14 and TRBJ2-1; tentative D call: TRBD2 (7 bases). Trimming shortened V by 2 bases and J by 1 base, and 18 bases separated the two germline ends. The CDR3 spans 18 residues. Per germline, CDR1 SGHDN and CDR2 FVKESK. CDR3 nucleotides: TGTGCCAGCAGCCAACCCCCGGGGGCGGGGGTATCCTACAATGAGCAGTTCTTC. Its translation is CASSQPPGAGVSYNEQFF.

This clonotype was detected once. The chain combines TRBV18 with TRBJ2-1, with D possibly TRBD1 on 5 matching bases. V was pared by 0 bases and J by 2 bases, with 8 bases between. The germline CDR1 and CDR2 sequences are KGHSH and LQKENI. This CDR3 has 15 residues. CDR3 nucleotides: TGTGCCAGCTCACCACCGGGGCAAACCTACAATGAGCAGTTCTTC. The encoded protein is CASSPPGQTYNEQFF.